These 18 T cell receptor beta chains were all obtained from the same sample, sequenced in a study of identical twins. TCRdb re-called the 5' RACE reads with MiXCR, one entry per CDR3 protein. The table lists hundreds of thousands of distinct CDR3 sequences, roughly 10% of them singletons. This sample was also put to use in a study of yellow fever vaccine responses in identical twins.

Sample: CD8+ T cells sorted from blood. All receptors come from a woman aged 18-29 years in good health.

The chain has TRBV11-1 and TRBJ2-1, with 9 bases that match TRBD1. The CDR3 length is 16 residues. Germline lookup yields CDR1 SGHAT and CDR2 FQDESV (reference sequence). V was clipped by 0 bases and J by 5 bases; unmatched bases: 5. The CDR3 reads CASSLAMGQGNNEQFF. The CDR3 DNA reads as TGTGCCAGCAGCTTAGCGATGGGACAGGGCAACAATGAGCAGTTCTTC.

This clonotype was observed a few times. This chain uses TRBV2 with TRBJ1-1, with no clear D. CDR3 length: 13 residues. V shed 5 bases and J shed 7 bases, with 14 bases lying between them. In germline, CDR1 is SNHLY, CDR2 FYNNEI. CDR3 in amino acids: CASSSGPLLEAFF. The DNA of the CDR3 is TGTGCCAGCAGTTCAGGACCGTTACTTGAAGCTTTCTTT.

On this clonotype: Germline is not matched at one junction end, which may reflect a read error. The CDR3: CASSSGSGPLGNEQFF. CDR3 DNA sequence: TGTGCTAGCAGCTCAGGTAGCGGACCCTTGGGGAATGAGCAGTTCTTC. The chain links TRBV7-7 to TRBJ2-1, with a possible D match to TRBD2 (6 bases). Germline V gene sequence: CDR1 SSHAT, CDR2 FNYEAQ (reference sequence). This CDR3 is 16 amino acids long.

This clonotype was counted a few times. The chain employs TRBV2 and TRBJ2-7, with TRBD1 identical over 7 bases. Germline CDR1 SNHLY, CDR2 FYNNEI. This CDR3 is 15 amino acids long. Trimming at V came to 10 bases and at J to 0 bases, leaving 12 bases not matched to a gene. CDR3 nucleotides: TGTGCCATTTGGACAGGCCTTCTCAACTCCTACGAGCAGTACTTC. This codes for CAIWTGLLNSYEQYF.

This chain connects TRBV20-1 to TRBJ2-7; D perhaps matches TRBD1 (6 bases). The V end was cut by 1 base, the J end by 2 bases, with 9 bases between. The CDR3 is 13 residues long. CDR1 DFQATT and CDR2 SNEGSKA come from the germline V gene (reference sequence). The CDR3 coding sequence is TGCAGTGCTAGAGGTAGGGGGACCTACGAGCAGTACTTC. Residues: CSARGRGTYEQYF.

This clonotype has only a few counts. V usage is TRBV27 and J usage is TRBJ2-1; D call uncertain. Per the germline V gene, CDR1 is MNHEY and CDR2 is SMNVEV (reference sequence). V was shortened by 2 bases and J by 0 bases, with 2 bases between the two germline ends. The CDR3 runs to 13 residues. CDR3 nucleotides: TGTGCCAGCAGTTTAGTCTCCTACAATGAGCAGTTCTTC. Protein: CASSLVSYNEQFF.

This chain uses TRBV11-1 with TRBJ1-2, with 10 bases lining up with TRBD1. The CDR3 extends over 18 amino acids. Germline V gene data show CDR1 as SGHAT and CDR2 as FQDESV (reference sequence). V shed 3 bases, J shed 0 bases, and the junction held 10 bases outside the gene matches. Here the CDR3 reads CASSFVPGTGDSNYGYTF. CDR3 bases: TGTGCCAGCAGCTTTGTTCCCGGGACAGGGGACTCTAACTATGGCTACACCTTC.

Many counts were recorded for this clonotype. The chain recombines TRBV5-1 with TRBJ2-5, with TRBD2 matching 8 bases. V lost 4 bases, J lost 5 bases, and 16 bases stayed unmatched. Germline assignment: CDR1 SGHRS and CDR2 YFSETQ. The length of the CDR3 is 17 residues. The CDR3 region is CASSLTSARGPGETQYF. Written as DNA, the CDR3 is TGCGCCAGCAGCCTGACTAGCGCTAGAGGGCCTGGGGAGACCCAGTACTTC.

Many counts were recorded for this clonotype. This chain joins TRBV4-1 and TRBJ2-7, with 7 bases lining up with TRBD2. The V gene end was trimmed by 0 bases and the J gene end by 2 bases; junction bases not matched to a gene: 4. Germline CDR1 reads MGHRA; CDR2 reads YSYEKL. The CDR3 is made up of 15 amino acids. CDR3 protein: CASSQEKRDPYEQYF. The CDR3 DNA sequence: TGCGCCAGCAGCCAAGAAAAGCGGGACCCCTACGAGCAGTACTTC.

The J gene is TRBJ2-3, the V gene TRBV15, with 7 bases matching TRBD1. V shed 3 bases, J shed 2 bases, and the junction held 2 bases outside the gene matches. Per germline, CDR1 LNHNV and CDR2 YYDKDF (reference sequence). The CDR3 is 14 residues long. The DNA of the CDR3 is TGTGCCACCAGCAGTGGGACAGCCACAGATACGCAGTATTTT. Encoded protein: CATSSGTATDTQYF.

The CDR3 protein is CASSLWGLKSGEAFF. CDR3 coding DNA: TGTGCCAGCAGTTTATGGGGCCTGAAGTCGGGTGAAGCTTTCTTT. This chain uses TRBV27 with TRBJ1-1, with D possibly being TRBD1 (5 bases). The CDR3 length is 15 residues. Germline V gives CDR1 MNHEY, CDR2 SMNVEV (reference sequence). Trimming took 1 base from V and 7 from J, leaving 16 bases between them.

This clonotype came up a few times. The gene calls are TRBV6-1 and TRBJ1-2; 9 bases fit TRBD1. Unmatched junction bases numbered 6, after V lost 1 base and J lost 3 bases. This CDR3 is 16 amino acids long. Germline CDR1 and CDR2: MNHNS and SASEGT. The CDR3 loop reads CASSEVRTGAYYGYTF. CDR3 DNA: TGTGCCAGCAGTGAAGTACGGACAGGGGCGTACTATGGCTACACCTTC.

The sample holds a few counts of this clonotype. The chain couples TRBV4-3 to TRBJ1-6; the D is unclear. CDR3 length: 13 amino acids. Germline lookup yields CDR1 LGHNA and CDR2 YSLEER. The V end was cut by 0 bases, the J end by 12 bases, with 9 bases between. CDR3 sequence reads: CASSQERYRPLHF. DNA for the CDR3: TGCGCCAGCAGCCAAGAGAGGTATCGACCCCTCCACTTT.

This clonotype was seen ten or more times. The chain links TRBV9 to TRBJ1-2; 9 bases agree with TRBD1. Trimming cost V 2 bases and J 5 bases; bases outside gene matches: 1. In germline, CDR1 is SGDLS, CDR2 YYNGEE. CDR3 length: 13 residues. CDR3 sequence: CASSVGTGYGYTF. The CDR3 DNA reads TGTGCCAGCAGCGTTGGGACAGGGTATGGCTACACCTTC.

CDR3: CASSLGASGSGEQYF. The CDR3, as DNA: TGTGCCAGCAGCTTAGGTGCTAGCGGGAGTGGCGAGCAGTACTTC. This chain connects TRBV11-2 to TRBJ2-7; TRBD2 aligns across 10 bases. Per the germline V gene, CDR1 is SGHAT and CDR2 is FQNNGV. This CDR3 has 15 amino acids. With 1 base clipped from V and 6 bases from J, the junction kept 6 bases outside the gene matches.

This clonotype showed up just a few times. This rearrangement joins TRBV27 to TRBJ2-3, with 9 bases matching TRBD1. The CDR3 sequence is 15 residues long. Trimming took 5 bases from V and 6 from J; bases not matched to a gene: 9. Germline lookup yields CDR1 MNHEY and CDR2 SMNVEV (reference sequence). The CDR3 coding sequence is TGTGCCAGCAGTCCCGATGGACAGGGGTGGGATACGCAGTATTTT. Its protein product is CASSPDGQGWDTQYF.

The rearrangement joins TRBV7-2 to TRBJ2-7; unclear D gene. The CDR3 is 13 residues long. Germline V gene data show CDR1 as SGHTA and CDR2 as FQGNSA. V was trimmed by 3 bases and J by 2 bases, leaving 8 bases between them. CDR3 nucleotides: TGTGCCAGCAGCTTTGAGCCCGCCTACGAGCAGTACTTC. Residues: CASSFEPAYEQYF.

This clonotype was detected many times. The chain joins TRBV27 to TRBJ2-7; TRBD2 matches 10 bases. There are 16 residues in the CDR3. Germline loops: CDR1 MNHEY, CDR2 SMNVEV (reference sequence). V was clipped by 5 bases and J by 0 bases; unmatched bases: 7. In nucleotides, the CDR3 is TGTGCCAGCAGTCGGGGGACTAGCGAGCCCTCCTACGAGCAGTACTTC. Translated: CASSRGTSEPSYEQYF.